The next 32 T cell receptor beta chains were all read from a single sample in a study of CD4+ T cells in melanoma (dated by TCRdb to the early 2020s). Libraries were prepared through the immunoSEQ multiplex PCR assay. Not all clones reach the TCRdb copy of this immuneACCESS table, which keeps in-frame sequences only. Checked studies attribute under half of the gap to unresolved V genes and leave the rest unexplained. This sample has 9,600 or so clones in its table, and about 70% of those were observed once. In total, the top ten clones hold roughly 21% of the sample. The sequenced sample consisted of peripheral blood. The receptors derive from a human donor with melanoma.

The gene calls are TRBV7-9 and TRBJ2-5; 9 nucleotides match TRBD1. Germline V gene data show CDR1 as SEHNR and CDR2 as FQNEAQ (reference sequence). V lost 5 bases, J lost 4 bases, and 14 bases stayed unmatched. CDR3 length: 17 amino acids. The CDR3 region is CASSLLPGQGKSETQYF. The CDR3 nucleotides read TGTGCCAGCAGCCTCCTTCCGGGACAGGGAAAGTCAGAGACCCAGTACTTC. The full variable domain, with the rest looked up from reference TRBV7-9 and TRBJ2-5, is DTGVSQNPRHKITKRGQNVTFRCDPISEHNRLYWYRQTLGQGPEFLTYFQNEAQLEKSRLLSDRFSAERPKGSFSTLEIQRTEQGDSAMYLCASSLLPGQGKSETQYFGPGTRLLVL.

The J gene is TRBJ2-3, the V gene TRBV9, with a possible D match to TRBD2 (6 bases). The length of the CDR3 is 14 residues. V was clipped by 7 bases and J by 4 bases, with 16 bases between them. CDR1 and CDR2 (germline): SGDLS, YYNGEE. This chain's CDR3 is CASGDFSTADTQYF. In DNA form, the CDR3 reads TGTGCCAGCGGGGACTTCAGCACGGCAGATACGCAGTATTTT.

This clone qualifies as medium-sized (0.01 to 0.1%). This chain links TRBV6-6 with TRBJ1-2; D is unresolved. The CDR3 runs 15 residues. V lost 0 bases, J lost 0 bases, and 8 bases lay in between. Germline lookup yields CDR1 MNHNY and CDR2 SVGAGI (reference sequence). The CDR3 coding sequence is TGTGCCAGCAGTTACTCGATAGGTACTAACTATGGCTACACCTTC. Encoded protein: CASSYSIGTNYGYTF.

The gene calls are TRBV4-3 and TRBJ1-6, with D possibly TRBD1 on 6 matching bases. The CDR3 is made up of 16 amino acids. Trimming left V 1 base short and J 10 bases short, with 17 bases between. Germline V gives CDR1 LGHNA, CDR2 YSLEER. CDR3 protein: CASSQVTGRAGSPLHF. CDR3 sequence (DNA): TGCGCCAGCAGCCAAGTGACAGGCAGGGCGGGGTCACCCCTCCACTTT.

This clone turned up a few times. The V gene is TRBV27, the J gene TRBJ2-1; D ambiguous. The CDR3 has 11 residues. V dropped 7 bases and J dropped 10 bases, with 11 bases sitting between them. Germline lookup yields CDR1 MNHEY and CDR2 SMNVEV (reference sequence). The DNA for the CDR3 is TGTGCCAGCACTTCCAACGGAGAGCAGTTCTTC. As protein: CASTSNGEQFF.

V is TRBV7-9 and J is TRBJ2-7; D remains unclear. The CDR3 sequence is 14 residues long. V shed 5 bases and J shed 2 bases, with 13 bases lying between them. CDR1 is SEHNR, CDR2 FQNEAQ, per germline (reference sequence). The CDR3 reads CASSQRVEAYEQYF. The CDR3 DNA sequence: TGTGCCAGCAGCCAAAGGGTAGAGGCCTACGAGCAGTACTTC.

The rearrangement uses TRBV7-6 and TRBJ2-1; D is unclear. CDR1 and CDR2 (germline): SGHVS, FNYEAQ. The CDR3 spans 15 residues. V was shortened by 2 bases and J by 4 bases, with 12 bases between the two germline ends. CDR3 loop: CASSLSLGEYNEQFF. The CDR3 nucleotides are TGTGCCAGCAGCTTATCCCTGGGTGAATACAATGAGCAGTTCTTC.

The CDR3 loop reads CSVATGFLGLYGYTF. CDR3 DNA: TGCAGCGTTGCGACAGGGTTTTTGGGACTCTATGGCTACACCTTC. V usage is TRBV29-1 and J usage is TRBJ1-2; 7 positions match TRBD1. V was pared by 4 bases and J by 4 bases, with 12 bases of the junction left unmatched. In germline, CDR1 is SQVTM, CDR2 ANQGSEA. There are 15 residues in the CDR3.

CDR3 coding DNA: TGTGCCAGCAGTTCCCCCCGGGGCAAAAATGAAAAACTGTTTTTT. Translation gives CASSSPRGKNEKLFF. The chain uses TRBV6-6 and TRBJ1-4; possibly TRBD1 for D (5 bases). Germline CDR1 is MNHNY and CDR2 is SVGAGI (reference sequence). V lost 4 bases to trimming and J lost 5 bases, with 14 bases between them. This CDR3 has 15 amino acids.

The gene calls are TRBV28 and TRBJ2-7; no firm D call. Germline V CDR1 and CDR2: MDHEN, SYDVKM. This CDR3 is built from 17 residues. Trimming stripped 5 bases from V and 5 bases from J, with 25 bases between. DNA for the CDR3: TGTGCCAGCAGTCCGTGGGGATCCAAGTCCCTGTTGCACGAGCAGTACTTC. Translation gives CASSPWGSKSLLHEQYF. The variable domain in full, with the rest retrieved from reference TRBV28 and TRBJ2-7, is DVKVTQSSRYLVKRTGEKVFLECVQDMDHENMFWYRQDPGLGLRLIYFSYDVKMKEKGDIPEGYSVSREKKERFSLILESASTNQTSMYLCASSPWGSKSLLHEQYFGPGTRLTVT.

A few counts support this clone. The chain employs TRBV2 and TRBJ2-7; D is uncertain. V was shortened by 2 bases and J by 6 bases, with 2 bases between the two germline ends. The V gene's germline CDR1 is SNHLY and CDR2 FYNNEI. There are 10 residues in the CDR3. CDR3 DNA: TGTGCCAGCAGTGAATTCGAGCAGTACTTC. As protein: CASSEFEQYF. The full variable domain, with the rest looked up from reference TRBV2 and TRBJ2-7, is EPEVTQTPSHQVTQMGQEVILRCVPISNHLYFYWYRQILGQKVEFLVSFYNNEISEKSEIFDDQFSVERPDGSNFTLKIRSTKLEDSAMYFCASSEFEQYFGPGTRLTVT.

The rearrangement uses TRBV5-1 and TRBJ2-3, with D perhaps TRBD1 or TRBD2 (5 bases each). Trimming removed 4 bases from V and 6 bases from J, with 15 bases in between. This CDR3 has 14 amino acids. Germline-derived CDR1 and CDR2 are SGHRS and YFSETQ. CDR3 bases: TGCGCCAGCAGCCCGTGGGGGAGTGGCGATACGCAGTATTTT. It is translated as CASSPWGSGDTQYF.

The J gene is TRBJ1-5, the V gene TRBV7-6; weak D call: TRBD1 (6 bases). The CDR3 runs 17 residues. Germline V gives CDR1 SGHVS, CDR2 FNYEAQ. The germline V and J ends were trimmed by 1 base and 1 base, with 14 bases remaining between them. In DNA, the CDR3 is TGTGCCAGCAGCTTAGAGGGCAGGGGCAAAAGCAATCAGCCCCAGCATTTT. This gives the protein CASSLEGRGKSNQPQHF.

This clone was found a few times. V usage is TRBV25-1 and J usage is TRBJ2-7; D call uncertain. With 6 bases removed from V and 1 base from J, the gap between germline ends came to 10 bases. Germline loops: CDR1 MGHDK, CDR2 SYGVNS. This CDR3 is built from 13 residues. Here the CDR3 reads CASSAGPSYEQYF. The CDR3 DNA reads TGTGCCAGCAGCGCCGGACCATCCTACGAGCAGTACTTC.

This chain uses TRBV11-2 with TRBJ2-2; D is possibly TRBD2 (5 bases). The V and J ends lost 8 bases and 1 base respectively, with 17 bases between them. Germline assignment: CDR1 SGHAT and CDR2 FQNNGV. The CDR3 covers 16 residues. The CDR3 coding sequence is TGTGCCAGCGGCCGGTCCCGGGGAGTGAACACCGGGGAGCTGTTTTTT. Amino acid sequence: CASGRSRGVNTGELFF.

This clone appeared a single time. CDR3 amino acids: CASSLLGENYGYTF. CDR3 coding DNA: TGTGCCAGCAGTTTACTTGGGGAAAACTATGGCTACACCTTC. This chain joins TRBV27 and TRBJ1-2, with unresolved D. Trimming stripped 2 bases from V and 2 bases from J, with 9 bases between. The germline gives CDR1 MNHEY, CDR2 SMNVEV (reference sequence). CDR3 length equals 14 residues.

The V call is TRBV5-4, the J call TRBJ1-5; 9 nucleotides line up with TRBD1. Germline V gene lookup returns CDR1 SGHNT and CDR2 YYREEE (reference sequence). Trimming cost V 4 bases and J 5 bases; bases outside gene matches: 7. The CDR3 is 15 amino acids. The CDR3 reads CASSPDRGSDQPQHF. DNA of the CDR3: TGTGCCAGCAGCCCGGACAGGGGATCGGATCAGCCCCAGCATTTT.

This chain connects TRBV12-5 to TRBJ2-7; D may match TRBD1 or TRBD2 (5 bases each). The V end lost 6 bases, the J end lost 2 bases, and 14 bases lay between the germline ends. Germline loops: CDR1 LGHNT, CDR2 FRNRAP. The CDR3 is 14 amino acids. CDR3 nucleotide sequence: TGTGCTAGTGGATGGGGGTCTCGGACCTACGAGCAGTACTTC. This sequence encodes CASGWGSRTYEQYF.

This clone is termed large (0.1 to 1%). The chain recombines TRBV6-1 with TRBJ1-5, with D possibly being TRBD1 (5 bases). CDR1 and CDR2 from the germline V gene are MNHNS and SASEGT. Trimming removed 3 bases at V and 3 bases at J, with 9 bases between. The CDR3 extends over 14 amino acids. The CDR3 protein is CASSDRRDNQPQHF. DNA for the CDR3: TGTGCCAGCAGTGATCGCAGGGACAATCAGCCCCAGCATTTT.

V gene TRBV5-1 combines with J gene TRBJ1-4; weak D call: TRBD1 (5 bases). The CDR3 runs 17 residues. CDR1 and CDR2 (germline): SGHRS, YFSETQ. V lost 1 base and J 7 bases, leaving 20 bases between the germline ends. In nucleotides, the CDR3 is TGCGCCAGCAGCTTGACGGACATCGCCGGGACTTTTGAAAAACTGTTTTTT. Translating it yields CASSLTDIAGTFEKLFF.

The J gene is TRBJ1-4, the V gene TRBV5-4, with D unclear. Germline lookup yields CDR1 SGHNT and CDR2 YYREEE (reference sequence). CDR3 length: 14 amino acids. CDR3 DNA sequence: TGTGCAAAACAGCTGACCCTAGCTAATGAAAAACTGTTTTTT. It specifies CAKQLTLANEKLFF.

In nucleotides, the CDR3 is TGTGCCAGCTCACCACCGGGCCTGGGCAATCAGCCCCAGCATTTT. It encodes CASSPPGLGNQPQHF. The rearrangement links TRBV18 to TRBJ1-5; D gene unclear. The germline gives CDR1 KGHSH, CDR2 LQKENI. V shed 0 bases and J shed 2 bases, with 8 bases lying between them. CDR3 length: 15 amino acids.

V and J are TRBV27 and TRBJ2-7; D ambiguous. Germline V gene sequence: CDR1 MNHEY, CDR2 SMNVEV (reference sequence). The V end was cut by 2 bases, the J end by 3 bases, with 8 bases between. This CDR3 is built from 13 residues. The CDR3 reads CASSLGGNYEQYF. As DNA, the CDR3 is TGTGCCAGCAGTTTAGGTGGGAACTACGAGCAGTACTTC.

By share, this clone counts as medium-sized. J is TRBJ2-4 and V is TRBV20-1; D perhaps matches TRBD2 (5 bases). The CDR3 is made up of 11 amino acids. The V end was cut by 3 bases, the J end by 8 bases, with 8 bases between. Germline V gene data show CDR1 as DFQATT and CDR2 as SNEGSKA (reference sequence). CDR3 region: CSASLAYIQYF. CDR3 coding DNA: TGCAGTGCTAGTTTAGCGTACATTCAGTACTTC.

V and J are TRBV27 and TRBJ2-5, with a possible D match to TRBD1 (5 bases). The J call may be wrong; the DNA end is better matched by TRBJ2-7. Germline V gene sequence: CDR1 MNHEY, CDR2 SMNVEV (reference sequence). The CDR3 is 17 residues long. CDR3 protein: CASSSARQGGYAYEQYF. DNA of the CDR3: TGTGCCAGCAGTTCAGCCCGCCAGGGTGGTTATGCATACGAGCAGTACTTC.

The chain couples TRBV21-1 to TRBJ1-2. TRBV21-1 is a listed pseudogene. The CDR3 has 12 amino acids. This chain's CDR3 is CASPLRGYGYTF. CDR3 nucleotides: TGTGCCAGCCCCCTTCGGGGCTATGGCTACACCTTC.

This rearrangement joins TRBV10-3 to TRBJ2-7, with 7 bases aligning to TRBD1. The CDR3 runs to 14 residues. After removal of 7 bases from V and 3 bases from J, the junction contained 9 bases not matched to a gene. Germline CDR1 is ENHRY and CDR2 is SYGVKD. This CDR3 is CAITPSTGNYEQYF. The CDR3 DNA reads TGTGCCATCACCCCCTCGACAGGGAACTACGAGCAGTACTTC.

This chain uses TRBV28 with TRBJ1-5; D call uncertain. Germline V gives CDR1 MDHEN, CDR2 SYDVKM. Trimming shortened V by 3 bases and J by 6 bases, and 12 bases separated the two germline ends. The CDR3 spans 14 residues. The CDR3 DNA sequence: TGTGCCAGCAGTTTCGGGATCCAAGGTCAGCCCCAGCATTTT. Amino acids: CASSFGIQGQPQHF.

By share of the sample, this clone is medium-sized. This sequence joins TRBV21-1 and TRBJ1-2; the D call in the table, TRBD1, was not verified against the DNA. TRBV21-1 is tagged as a pseudogene. The CDR3 runs 23 residues. Here the CDR3 reads CASSKNGSWPSGQGSKWDYGYTF. Here the CDR3 DNA reads TGTGCCAGCAGCAAAAACGGGAGCTGGCCTAGCGGACAGGGGTCAAAGTGGGACTATGGCTACACCTTC.

The chain links TRBV28 to TRBJ1-1; D not resolved. The V and J ends lost 1 base and 5 bases respectively, with 11 bases between them. CDR3 size: 14 residues. Looked up from germline, CDR1 is MDHEN and CDR2 is SYDVKM. The CDR3 reads CASSLFSVITEAFF. CDR3 DNA: TGTGCCAGCAGTTTATTTTCAGTTATAACTGAAGCTTTCTTT.

The V gene is TRBV30, the J gene TRBJ1-5, with D perhaps matching TRBD1 (6 bases). The CDR3 is made up of 14 amino acids. V was shortened by 5 bases and J by 6 bases, with 17 bases between the two germline ends. CDR1 is GTSNPN and CDR2 is SVGIG in the germline V gene (reference sequence). The CDR3 DNA follows: TGTGCCTGGGGACCCGGGGGGCAGGGTCAGCCCCAGCATTTT. It encodes CAWGPGGQGQPQHF. Together with reference TRBV30 and TRBJ1-5, the CDR3 gives the full variable domain: SQTIHQWPATLVQPVGSPLSLECTVEGTSNPNLYWYRQAAGRGLQLLFYSVGIGQISSEVPQNLSASRPQDRQFILSSKKLLLSDSGFYLCAWGPGGQGQPQHFGDGTRLSIL.

This clone was seen more than once but under ten times. For the CDR3, the DNA is TGCGCCAGCAGCTTGGGAGGACTAGCAAACACCGGGGAGCTGTTTTTT. Translated: CASSLGGLANTGELFF. The rearrangement links TRBV5-1 to TRBJ2-2; 8 bases are a match to TRBD2. V shed 0 bases, J shed 2 bases, and the junction held 3 bases outside the gene matches. Germline CDR1 reads SGHRS; CDR2 reads YFSETQ. The CDR3 covers 16 residues.